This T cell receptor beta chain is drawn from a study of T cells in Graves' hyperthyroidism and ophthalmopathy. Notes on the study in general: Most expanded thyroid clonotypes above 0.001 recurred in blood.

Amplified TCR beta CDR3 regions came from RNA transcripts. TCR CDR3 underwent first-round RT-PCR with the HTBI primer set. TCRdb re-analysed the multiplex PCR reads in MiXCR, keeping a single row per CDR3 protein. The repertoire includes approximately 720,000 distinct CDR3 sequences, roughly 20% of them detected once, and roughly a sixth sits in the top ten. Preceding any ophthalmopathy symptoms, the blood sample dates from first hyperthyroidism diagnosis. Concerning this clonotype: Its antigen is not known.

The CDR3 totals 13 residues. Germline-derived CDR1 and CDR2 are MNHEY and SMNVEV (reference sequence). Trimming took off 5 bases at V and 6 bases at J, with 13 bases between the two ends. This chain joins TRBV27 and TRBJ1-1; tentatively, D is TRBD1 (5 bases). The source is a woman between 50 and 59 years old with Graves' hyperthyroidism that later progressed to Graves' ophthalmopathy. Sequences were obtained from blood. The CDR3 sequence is CASSTLDSAEAFF. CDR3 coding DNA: TGTGCCAGCAGTACCCTAGACAGCGCTGAAGCTTTCTTT.